This T cell receptor (beta chain) is from a study of circulating tumor DNA in untreated peripheral T-cell lymphoma. TCRdb's copy holds only in-frame clones and misses some; the assay was immunoSEQ multiplex PCR. The table records thousands of clones, roughly 77% of them present only once. Germline-derived CDR1 and CDR2 are SQVTM and ANQGSEA. V was pared by 4 bases and J by 0 bases, with 10 bases between. The CDR3 is made up of 13 amino acids. The source of this sequence is a human donor with peripheral T-cell lymphoma. The rearrangement links TRBV29-1 to TRBJ2-7, with unresolved D. Sequences were obtained from tumor tissue. The CDR3 region is CSVVSTSSYEQYF. The CDR3 coding sequence is TGCAGCGTTGTAAGCACCAGCTCCTACGAGCAGTACTTC.